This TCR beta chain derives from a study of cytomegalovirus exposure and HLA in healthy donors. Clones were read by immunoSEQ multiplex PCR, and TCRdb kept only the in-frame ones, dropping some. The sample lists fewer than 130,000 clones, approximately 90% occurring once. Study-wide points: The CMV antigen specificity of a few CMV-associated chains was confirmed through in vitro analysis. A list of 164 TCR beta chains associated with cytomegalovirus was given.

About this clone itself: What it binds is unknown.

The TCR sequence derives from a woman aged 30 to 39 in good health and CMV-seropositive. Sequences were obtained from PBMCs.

The CDR3 coding sequence is TGTGCTAGTGGTTTGGTGGGACTAGCGGGGTATCGGGCGCACAATGAGCAGTTCTTC. This gives the protein CASGLVGLAGYRAHNEQFF. J is TRBJ2-1 and V is TRBV12-5, with TRBD2 identical over 13 bases. CDR3 length equals 19 residues. Germline V CDR1 and CDR2: LGHNT, FRNRAP. With V trimmed by 0 bases and J by 5 bases, 10 bases remained unmatched. The whole variable domain, filled in from reference TRBV12-5 and TRBJ2-1, reads DARVTQTPRHKVTEMGQEVTMRCQPILGHNTVFWYRQTMMQGLELLAYFRNRAPLDDSGMPKDRFSAEMPDATLATLKIQPSEPRDSAVYFCASGLVGLAGYRAHNEQFFGPGTRLTVL.